The source of this T cell receptor beta chain is a study of cytomegalovirus exposure and HLA in healthy donors. Study-wide points: Analysis performed later showed TCR beta chains linked to HLA being more clonally expanded than equally common others.

PCR amplification relied on 60 Vbeta primers (plus 13 Jbeta primers). Profiled with immunoSEQ multiplex PCR; TCRdb holds only in-frame clones, not every one. The profile covers approximately 290,000 clones, with about four fifths appearing a single time and more than 0.3% taken by the ten largest. Germline V gene data show CDR1 as LNHDA and CDR2 as SQIVND (reference sequence). After removal of 6 bases from V and 6 bases from J, the junction contained 16 bases not matched to a gene. This CDR3 has 17 amino acids. As regards this clone: Its antigen is not identified.

The sequence was collected from a girl between 2 and 10 years old in good health and CMV-seronegative. This sequence joins TRBV19 and TRBJ2-2; 7 bases fit TRBD1. The sample comprised PBMCs. CDR3 loop: CASRPDRFGLGPGELFF. In nucleotides, the CDR3 is TGTGCCAGTAGACCGGACAGGTTTGGCTTGGGTCCCGGGGAGCTGTTTTTT.